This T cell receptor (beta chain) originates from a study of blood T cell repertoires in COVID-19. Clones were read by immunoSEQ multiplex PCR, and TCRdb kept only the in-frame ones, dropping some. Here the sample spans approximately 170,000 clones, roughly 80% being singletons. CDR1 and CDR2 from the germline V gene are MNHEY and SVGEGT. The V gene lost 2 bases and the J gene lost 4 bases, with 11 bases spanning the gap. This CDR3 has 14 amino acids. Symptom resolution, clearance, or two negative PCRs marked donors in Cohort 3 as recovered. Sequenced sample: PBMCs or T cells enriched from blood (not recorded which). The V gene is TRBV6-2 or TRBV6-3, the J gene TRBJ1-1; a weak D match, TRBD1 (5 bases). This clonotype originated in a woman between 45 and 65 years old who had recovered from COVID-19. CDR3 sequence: CASSYGQGGTEAFF. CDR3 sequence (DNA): TGTGCCAGCAGTTACGGGCAGGGAGGCACTGAAGCTTTCTTT.